This T cell receptor beta chain stems from a study of human T cells and chemical hapten exposure. Across the study: Per-sample variation in TCR yield stemmed mainly from small pooled library volume differences.

A single record per CDR3 protein comes from TCRdb applying MiXCR to the RACE reads. Among about 160,000 distinct CDR3 sequences listed, roughly a quarter were seen once. A note on this clonotype: Antigen unknown.

The time point denotes: patch test 3, about 24 weeks after DPC sensitization. Treatment defined: therapeutic diphenylcyclopropenone sensitization with weekly scalp DPC. Study-wide results and caveats: Significantly greater numbers of large CDR3 similarity clusters came from expanded TCRs than from controls. Among TCRs, those above 1 in 1000 frequency were unaffected by DPC sensitization. PT1 expanded TCR numbers tracked positively with patch test score.

The sequenced sample was whole blood, obtained in connection with sensitization to the hapten diphenylcyclopropenone (DPC). The TCR was taken from a woman aged 18-29 years with alopecia areata. Some clones in this sample may be carry-over from other donors' samples.

CDR3 residues: CASSRVSGQAYNEQFF. In DNA, the CDR3 is TGCGCCAGCAGCCGAGTATCGGGACAGGCCTACAATGAGCAGTTCTTC. This sequence joins TRBV4-1 and TRBJ2-1, with 8 bases that match TRBD1. Germline V gives CDR1 MGHRA, CDR2 YSYEKL. The CDR3 is made up of 16 amino acids. Trimming took 4 bases from V and 2 from J; bases not matched to a gene: 7.